A single sample is the source of the 4 T cell receptor beta chains below, sequenced in a study of blood T cell repertoires in COVID-19. Some clones are missing from TCRdb's copy, which holds only in-frame ones; the method was immunoSEQ multiplex PCR. The data contain 310,000 or so clones, 80% to 90% of them singletons. Material: peripheral blood. The source is a man between 18 and 29 years old who had recovered from COVID-19.

The rearrangement joins TRBV7-9 to TRBJ1-4, with TRBD1 matching over 9 bases. This CDR3 has 15 amino acids. CDR1 and CDR2 from the germline V gene are SEHNR and FQNEAQ (reference sequence). V was clipped by 4 bases and J by 5 bases; unmatched bases: 5. CDR3 residues: CASSSPGTGNEKLFF. The CDR3 DNA sequence: TGTGCCAGCAGCTCCCCGGGGACAGGGAATGAAAAACTGTTTTTT.

V gene TRBV11-2 combines with J gene TRBJ2-7; 12 bases match TRBD2. The CDR3 runs to 16 residues. CDR1 and CDR2 (germline): SGHAT, FQNNGV. V lost 1 base, J lost 4 bases, and 5 bases stayed unmatched. This CDR3 reads CASSLAAGTSGYEQYF. The CDR3 coding sequence is TGTGCCAGCAGCTTAGCCGCTGGGACTAGCGGGTACGAGCAGTACTTC.

V gene TRBV7-2 combines with J gene TRBJ2-7, with TRBD2 identical over 13 bases. This CDR3 region has 17 residues. Looked up from germline, CDR1 is SGHTA and CDR2 is FQGNSA. Trimming at V came to 3 bases and at J to 3 bases, leaving 8 bases not matched to a gene. CDR3 in amino acids: CASSFLPGLAGDYEQYF. CDR3 coding DNA: TGTGCCAGCAGCTTCCTTCCAGGACTAGCGGGGGACTACGAGCAGTACTTC. The full variable domain, completed using reference TRBV7-2 and TRBJ2-7, is GAGVSQSPSNKVTEKGKDVELRCDPISGHTALYWYRQSLGQGLEFLIYFQGNSAPDKSGLPSDRFSAERTGGSVSTLTIQRTQQEDSAVYLCASSFLPGLAGDYEQYFGPGTRLTVT.

Regarding this clone: A far larger clone is one nucleotide away, so this likely arose from a read error. The rearrangement links TRBV4-1 to TRBJ2-3; 8 bases align to TRBD2. The germline gives CDR1 MGHRA, CDR2 YSYEKL. This CDR3 comprises 13 residues. This CDR3 is CARSRGGGDTQYF. As DNA, the CDR3 is TGCGCCCGCAGCCGGGGGGGCGGCGATACGCAGTATTTT.